The next 3 T cell receptor beta chains were all read from a single sample in a study of monozygotic twins with cystic fibrosis. Sequencing was performed with immunoSEQ multiplex PCR; in TCRdb, only in-frame clones are kept and a portion is missing. The data contain about 39,000 clones, about nine tenths of them singletons. Sample: blood. Receptors were obtained from a boy between 2 and 15 years old with cystic fibrosis.

The rearrangement links TRBV7-8 to TRBJ2-3; possibly TRBD1 for D (5 bases). Germline CDR1 is SGHVS and CDR2 is FQNEAQ. The CDR3 consists of 13 residues. V lost 4 bases, J lost 5 bases, and 10 bases lay in between. This CDR3 is CASSYLREDTQYF. In DNA form, the CDR3 reads TGTGCCAGCAGCTATCTCAGGGAAGATACGCAGTATTTT.

The chain combines TRBV6-6 with TRBJ1-3; D is unresolved. This CDR3 has 14 residues. Looked up from germline, CDR1 is MNHNY and CDR2 is SVGAGI (reference sequence). Trimming removed 5 bases from V and 0 bases from J, with 8 bases in between. The CDR3 region is CASSIAFSGNTIYF. CDR3 DNA sequence: TGTGCCAGCAGTATAGCCTTCTCTGGAAACACCATATATTTT.

The rearrangement uses TRBV19 and TRBJ1-5, with D unclear. The V and J ends lost 2 bases and 4 bases respectively, with 6 bases between them. The CDR3 extends over 13 amino acids. The germline gives CDR1 LNHDA, CDR2 SQIVND (reference sequence). The CDR3: CASSIQRNQPQHF. The CDR3 DNA sequence: TGTGCCAGTAGTATACAGCGGAATCAGCCCCAGCATTTT.